This record concerns one T cell receptor (beta chain) sequence. Reverse transcription of roughly 0.5 to 1 ug RNA was performed with random hexamers. Multiplex PCR with immunoSEQ amplified the TCR beta CDR3 across 54 Vbeta and 13 Jbeta. In TCRdb, the immunoSEQ multiplex PCR reads were re-called with MiXCR into one record per CDR3 protein. The sample shows 27,000 or so distinct CDR3 sequences, 90% to 95% of them seen only once. Controls matched for sex and age were healthy donors. This CDR3 comprises 15 residues. Germline values: CDR1 MNHEY, CDR2 SMNVEV (reference sequence). V lost 6 bases and J 6 bases, leaving 17 bases between the germline ends. The data stem from a study of CD8 T cells in Susac syndrome.

The specimen was CD8+ T cells from PBMCs. The chain is built from TRBV27 and TRBJ2-2, with TRBD1 as a possible D gene (6 bases). This clonotype was sampled from a human donor in good health. Here the CDR3 DNA reads TGTGCCAGCAGATTAGTTTATAGGGGGTCCGGGGAGCTGTTTTTT. It specifies CASRLVYRGSGELFF.